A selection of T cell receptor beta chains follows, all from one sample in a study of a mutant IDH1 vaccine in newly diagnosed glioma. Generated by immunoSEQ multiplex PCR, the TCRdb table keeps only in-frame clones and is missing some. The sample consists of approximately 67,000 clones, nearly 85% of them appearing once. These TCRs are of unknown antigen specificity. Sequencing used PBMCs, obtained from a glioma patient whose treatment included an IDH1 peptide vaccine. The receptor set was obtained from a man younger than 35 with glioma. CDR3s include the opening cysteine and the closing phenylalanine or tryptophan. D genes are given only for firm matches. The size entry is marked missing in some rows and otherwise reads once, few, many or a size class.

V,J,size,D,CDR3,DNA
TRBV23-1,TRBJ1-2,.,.,CASSQFLGPYFYGYTF,TGCGCCAGCAGTCAATTTCTGGGCCCATACTTCTATGGCTACACCTTC
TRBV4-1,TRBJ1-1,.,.,CASTRIDTNTEAFF,TGCGCCAGCACCCGTATCGATACGAACACTGAAGCTTTCTTT
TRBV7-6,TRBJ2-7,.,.,CASSPYETSYEQYF,TGTGCCAGCAGCCCGTATGAGACCTCCTACGAGCAGTACTTC
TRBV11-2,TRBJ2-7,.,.,CASSLEGAAGNEQYF,TGTGCCAGCAGCTTAGAGGGGGCTGCGGGGAACGAGCAGTACTTC
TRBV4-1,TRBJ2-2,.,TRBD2,CASSQDPWLTSENTGELFF,TGCGCCAGCAGCCAAGATCCTTGGCTCACTAGCGAGAACACCGGGGAGCTGTTTTTT
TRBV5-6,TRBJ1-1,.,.,CASSTWTDEAFF,TGTGCCAGCAGCACCTGGACGGATGAAGCTTTCTTT
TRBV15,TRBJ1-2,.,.,CATSRGGRVTYGYTF,TGTGCCACCAGCCGGGGGGGCCGGGTCACCTATGGCTACACCTTC
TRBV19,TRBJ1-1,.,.,CASSIRGGAEAFF,TGTGCCAGTAGTATAAGGGGGGGGGCAGAAGCTTTCTTT
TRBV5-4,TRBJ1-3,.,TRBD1,CASSTQGPFYSGNTIYF,TGTGCCAGCAGCACACAGGGGCCCTTTTACTCTGGAAACACCATATATTTT
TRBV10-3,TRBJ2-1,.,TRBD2,CAISPGTSGGKYNEQFF,TGTGCCATCTCGCCGGGGACTAGCGGGGGCAAGTACAATGAGCAGTTCTTC
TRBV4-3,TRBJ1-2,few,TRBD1,CASSRDRLAFGYTF,TGCGCCAGCAGCCGGGACAGGCTCGCCTTTGGCTACACCTTC